A selection of T cell receptor beta chains follows, all from one sample in a study of cytomegalovirus exposure and HLA in healthy donors. Method: immunoSEQ multiplex PCR; TCRdb's copy keeps in-frame clones and lacks some. The repertoire consists of fewer than 90,000 clones, with almost 85% occurring once and the leading ten covering around 10%. Sequenced sample: PBMCs. Every receptor here comes from a woman aged 18-35 years in good health and CMV-seropositive. Both conserved end residues are part of each CDR3. A D gene is named only where the DNA matches it firmly. Rows give clone size only sometimes, using once, few, many, or a class for an expanded clone.

j_call	clone_size	d_call	v_call	cdr3_nt	cdr3_aa
TRBJ1-1	few	-	TRBV9	TGTGCCAGGGGGGCAGAGGGCGACACTGAAGCTTTCTTT	CARGAEGDTEAFF
TRBJ2-2	-	TRBD1	TRBV11-2	TGTGCCAGCAGCTTTACCCCCCCGGGACAGGGGGCCGGGGAGCTGTTTTTT	CASSFTPPGQGAGELFF
TRBJ1-1	-	-	TRBV9	TGTGCCAGCAGCCCCTTCGCGGGCACTGAAGCTTTCTTT	CASSPFAGTEAFF
TRBJ1-5	-	-	TRBV2	TGTGCCTCCAGGGCAGGGCCAAATAGCAATCAGCCCCAGCATTTT	CASRAGPNSNQPQHF
TRBJ1-5	-	-	TRBV10-3	TGTGCCATCAGTGAGTCTGCAGGGAAGAATCAGCCCCAGCATTTT	CAISESAGKNQPQHF
TRBJ1-3	-	-	TRBV2	TGTGCCAGCAAAAGGGGCTCTGGAAACACCATATATTTT	CASKRGSGNTIYF
TRBJ2-7	-	TRBD1	TRBV15	TGTGCCACCAGCAGAAGGGGACAGGGCTCCTACGAGCAGTACTTC	CATSRRGQGSYEQYF
TRBJ1-2	-	TRBD1	TRBV9	TGTGCCAGCAGCGTAGCCAGGGGGCCGTATGGCTACACCTTC	CASSVARGPYGYTF
TRBJ2-3	-	TRBD2	TRBV10-3	TGTGCCATCAACCCGGGACTAACGTCAGATACGCAGTATTTT	CAINPGLTSDTQYF
TRBJ2-5	-	-	TRBV14	TGTGCCAGCAGCCAGGGGCCCCCAGGGGTGAAGACCCAGTACTTC	CASSQGPPGVKTQYF
TRBJ2-7	-	TRBD1	TRBV4-3	TGCGCCAGCAGCCAAGCTCGACAGGGCCCAACCTACGAGCAGTACTTC	CASSQARQGPTYEQYF
TRBJ1-6	once	-	TRBV25-1	TGTGCCAGCAGTGAATCATTCGCGGGGAGCTCACCCCTCCACTTT	CASSESFAGSSPLHF
TRBJ2-1	few	TRBD1	TRBV12-5	TGTGCTAGTGGCTCGGGACAGGGGTCTCTCAATGAGCAGTTCTTC	CASGSGQGSLNEQFF
TRBJ1-6	-	TRBD1	TRBV30	TGTGCCTCCAATCCGGGACAGGGAAGGTCACCCCTCCACTTT	CASNPGQGRSPLHF
TRBJ1-1	-	TRBD1	TRBV5-4	TGTGCCAGCAGCTACCGGGACAGGGGGCGGGAGGGCACTGAAGCTTTCTTT	CASSYRDRGREGTEAFF
TRBJ2-2	-	TRBD1	TRBV10-3	TGTGCCATCATAAAAAGAACCGGGACAGAGAACACCGGGGAGCTGTTTTTT	CAIIKRTGTENTGELFF
TRBJ1-1	-	-	TRBV7-9	TGTGCCAGCAGCATCGGGGGGAACACTGAAGCTTTCTTT	CASSIGGNTEAFF
TRBJ1-2	-	-	TRBV6-6	TGTGCCAGCAGTTACACAAGTAACTATGGCTACACCTTC	CASSYTSNYGYTF
TRBJ2-3	-	-	TRBV7-9	TGTGCCAGCAGCTCGGAATGGAGCGCCACAGATACGCAGTATTTT	CASSSEWSATDTQYF
TRBJ2-3	-	TRBD1	TRBV6-1	TGTGCCAGCAGTTTTCAGACAGGGGGCACAGATACGCAGTATTTT	CASSFQTGGTDTQYF
TRBJ1-2	once	TRBD1	TRBV7-9	TGTGCCAGCAGCGCGCCCCCTGGGACAGGGGGAAACTATGGCTACACCTTC	CASSAPPGTGGNYGYTF
TRBJ2-3	-	TRBD2	TRBV12-5	TGTGCTAGTGGTTTGGGGTCGGGACTAGCCGTTTGGGGCACAGATACGCAGTATTTT	CASGLGSGLAVWGTDTQYF
TRBJ1-1	-	-	TRBV19	TGTGCCAGTAGTATAGAGGCAGGGGTGACTGAAGCTTTCTTT	CASSIEAGVTEAFF
TRBJ1-5	few	TRBD1	TRBV19	TGTGCCAGTAGAGGACAGGGAATTCAGCCCCAGCATTTT	CASRGQGIQPQHF
TRBJ1-3	once	-	TRBV4-2	TGTGCCAGCAGCCAAGATCGGCAGGGGACTGGAAACACCATATATTTT	CASSQDRQGTGNTIYF
TRBJ1-5	-	TRBD1	TRBV19	TGTGCCAGTAGTCATCCGGACAGGGCTAGCAATCAGCCCCAGCATTTT	CASSHPDRASNQPQHF
TRBJ1-5	-	-	TRBV18	TGTGCCAGCTCACCGGCAGATGCTCAGCCCCAGCATTTT	CASSPADAQPQHF
TRBJ2-7	-	TRBD2	TRBV28	TGTGCCAGCCTCGAACTAGCGGGAACGTACGAGCAGTACTTC	CASLELAGTYEQYF
TRBJ2-3	-	-	TRBV29-1	TGCAGCGGTGTGACAGGTAGCACAGATACGCAGTATTTT	CSGVTGSTDTQYF
TRBJ2-2	once	-	TRBV5-4	TGTGCCAGCAGCTTCAGGGGATTCACCGGGGAGCTGTTTTTT	CASSFRGFTGELFF
TRBJ1-5	-	TRBD1	TRBV7-8	TGTGCCAGCAGCTTAAGGGACAGAAATAGCAATCAGCCCCAGCATTTT	CASSLRDRNSNQPQHF